This entry describes one T cell receptor (beta chain). Its antigen is unknown. At one of its ends the junction is not consistent with the germline gene, which may arise from a read error. This sample is drawn from a study of cytomegalovirus exposure and HLA in healthy donors (dated by TCRdb to the late 2010s). Some background on the complete study: According to an earlier analysis of several hundred of the donors, some 170 million T cells yielded over 90 million unique TCR beta sequences and about 300 Gb of sequence data. Around 330 gigabases of sequencing data and roughly 81 million unique TCR sequences made up an early release that covered approximately 620 HLA-typed donors. Of the roughly 420 genotyped donors, 81% were placed in the genetic ancestry cluster associated with self-reported Caucasian donors. The study aimed to test whether cataloging public T cell receptors could reveal signatures of past pathogen exposure. The study profiled the T cell repertoires of approximately 700 subjects by immunosequencing and related them to cytomegalovirus serostatus. In addition to the first cohort of 650 to 750 subjects, a separate validation cohort of over 90 different subjects was used. To predict cytomegalovirus infection status, the study combined high-throughput TCR immunosequencing, statistical association of individual TCRs with disease status, and machine learning. A later analysis re-analyzed previously published TCR beta repertoires from roughly 690 donors and added high-resolution HLA genotyping to study TCR occurrence patterns. Rather than using new phenotypic data, the later analysis identified candidate immune exposures from TCR beta sequences and from how often those sequences occurred across donors. An earlier analysis of 587 of the donors applied high-throughput TCR beta sequencing to assess whether each TCR beta V gene segment acted as functional or pseudogenic. Donor age, sex, ethnicity and CMV serostatus were compiled together with the repertoire data. A later genetic analysis took genome-wide SNP genotypes for about 65% of the 666 donors and used that subset as a discovery cohort. All discovery cohort repertoires had been generated on a single sequencing platform. HLA typing included class I and class II loci at four-digit resolution. The number of typed donors differed by locus: about 629-630 for A, B, C, DRB1 and DQB1; 522 for DQA1; fewer than 610 for DPA1; and around 490 for DPB1. Four or five DR-DQ haplotypes were handled as single units for association and clustering because linkage in the cohort was strong. Among around 400 genotyped donors of the cohort, an average of approximately 240,000 unique TCR beta nucleotide sequences were sequenced per donor, roughly 20% of them non-productive.

The CDR3 goes from the cysteine to the phenylalanine over 16 residues. The CDR3 DNA has 48 bases and is translated from base 1. From a lookup of the germline V gene (reference sequence), CDR1 and CDR2 are LNHDA and SQIVND. In total, approximately 610 healthy bone marrow donors made up the cohort. At the time of sampling, every cohort member was nominally healthy, though immune exposures that went unrecorded were likely present. The donor tested CMV seronegative, placing the donor among the 300 to 400 seronegative members of the cohort. A peripheral blood sample was provided by each donor, and peripheral blood mononuclear cells were used for TCR beta sequencing. Genomic DNA was extracted from the blood cell samples with the Qiagen DNeasy Blood Extraction Kit. Receptor libraries were prepared by the immunoSEQ multiplex PCR assay. The multiplex PCR relied on a mix of 60 forward primers for TCR Vbeta segments and 13 reverse primers for TCR Jbeta segments. A multiplex PCR assay on genomic DNA amplified the CDR3 region of rearranged TCR beta genes. The amplified TCR beta libraries were sequenced on the Illumina HiSeq System as 87-base-pair reads. In the authors' own workflow: A later analysis counted 65 million to 90 million unique TCR beta chains across the 666 repertoires, and around 12 million of these chains were shared by at least two donors. A nearest-neighbor algorithm error-corrected the raw reads and collapsed the reads into unique sequences, merging closely related sequences to remove PCR and sequencing errors. To assign V, D and J gene segments, CDR3 sequences were aligned to IMGT reference sequences. For a sequence to be retained, a match of at least six nucleotides was required to both a V gene segment and a J gene segment. A rearrangement was called productive if the CDR3 had no stop codons and remained in frame with V and J, and every other rearrangement was called non-productive. Following IMGT convention, CDR3 was defined as the stretch from the second conserved V-encoded cysteine up to the conserved J-encoded phenylalanine. Sequences without an unambiguous match to a single V gene segment were excluded from the earlier analysis of several hundred of the donors. An earlier analysis of about 600 of the donors called V segments functional above 56.7% productive rearrangements and segregating when the between-donor standard deviation exceeded 5%. A statistical classification framework was built for diagnosing cytomegalovirus status from the catalog of TCR beta chain sequences. In a later analysis, TCR nucleotide sequences were compared against IMGT/GENE-DB human TR gene sequences so that V and J genes could be assigned. The TCRdist pipeline was used in a later analysis to assign CDR3 sequences and most-parsimonious VDJ recombination scenarios. In a later analysis, each TCR beta chain was defined by its CDR3 amino acid sequence together with its V-gene family, and reads without a unique V-gene family were excluded. As a way to deal with suspected cross-contamination and a sequencing artifact, a later analysis dropped 592 nucleotide sequences that were highly shared and had low generation probability. A later analysis calculated a clonal expansion index for each public chain from normalized within-repertoire ranks of inferred template counts. Generation probabilities in a later analysis came from a VDJ recombination model fitted to out-of-frame rearrangements, and those results were checked against IGoR. A later analysis scored TCR-TCR, TCR-HLA and TCR-CMV co-occurrence with hypergeometric tests, applying a repertoire-size bias correction to TCR pairs. In a later analysis, false discovery rates were estimated by permuting HLA or CMV assignments 20 times. In a later analysis, co-occurring TCRs were grouped with DBSCAN, and TCRdist sequence similarity was added when clustering was performed within HLA-allele-positive subsets. Co-occurrence clustering excluded repertoires with fewer than 30,000 or more than 120,000 public chains, plus five with anomalous nucleotide sharing. The clones in this table, taken by TCRdb from immuneACCESS, are in-frame only. Not every clone is retained; where verified, under half of the shortfall comes from an unresolved V gene, and the cause of the rest is unknown. D and trimming come from the DNA, and the V and J calls and clone size come from that table. This sample has some 150,000 clones in its table, and approximately 69% of those were observed once. 2.1% of the sample is in the top ten clones.

Paper-wide results and their limitations: In a later genetic analysis, fewer N-insertions in productive TCRs were reported among donors in an Asian-associated ancestry cluster than the approximately 630-donor mean. In a later analysis, most CMV-associated TCR beta chains were found to appear HLA-restricted, with HLA associations seemingly driven largely by CMV exposure. In both the original and validation cohorts, the classifier was reported to diagnose cytomegalovirus status with high specificity and sensitivity. In an earlier analysis of around 600 of the donors, most TCR beta V segments were observed in productive rearrangements about 87% or about 30% of the time, broadly matching IMGT annotations. Most TCR sequences were seen in very few donors, while some public TCRs were found in many individuals. Some IMGT-functional V segments, including TRBV6-2 and TRBV6-3, could not be distinguished by the 87-base-pair reads and were therefore excluded. A later analysis found that TCR association rates varied across HLA loci, with DRB1 alleles showing the most associated TCRs and HLA-C alleles the fewest. The earlier analysis of 587 of the donors excluded roughly 17 rarely observed V segments, including chromosome 9 orphons, because counts were too low. A further reported finding was that TCR beta sequences accurately predicted the HLA-A and HLA-B alleles for most subjects in the first cohort. According to a later analysis, parvovirus B19, influenza, CMV and Epstein-Barr virus appeared linked to several top co-occurrence clusters. Because HLA typing was unavailable for some donors at each locus, only the typed subset was used in association tests. In the study, some 180 TCR beta chains were listed as associated with cytomegalovirus. The authors suggested that the approach could potentially be generalized to other disease states and immunological phenotypes. At a false discovery rate of 0.05, a later analysis linked 15,000 to 20,000 TCR beta sequences to specific HLA alleles. An association between a missense DCLRE1C variant and V-gene and J-gene trimming of TCR beta chains was found in a later genetic analysis and replicated in an independent cohort. A cluster of highly shared sequence variants was judged likely to be a technical artifact of the sequencing pipeline. In a later analysis, HLA-associated TCR beta chains showed more clonal expansion and lower generation probabilities than non-associated chains that were equally common. Correlated functional status among segregating V segments might be attributable to linkage disequilibrium, but an unknown experimental factor could not be ruled out. The only immune exposure information available for the cohort was CMV serostatus. Sequencing depth was assumed to be roughly uniform across donors in the presence/absence analyses, though that assumption may not hold. A few of the identified cytomegalovirus-associated TCR beta chains were confirmed in vitro to be specific for cytomegalovirus antigens. Only TCR beta chains were sequenced in this cohort, and the absence of alpha or paired-chain data limited detectable features. Strong co-occurrence of HLA alleles, especially DR and DQ, made assigning TCR associations to individual alleles difficult.

The sequence links TRBV19 to TRBJ1-6; TRBD1 agrees with 9 junctional bases. The specimen sequenced was PBMCs. The receptor was isolated from a man between 25 and 39 years old in good health and CMV-seronegative. The DNA sequence is as follows: TGTGCCAGTAGTCTAACCGTCGGACAGGGGCATTCACCCCTCAACTTT. Protein translation: CASSLTVGQGHSPLNF. Extended through the reference TRBV19 and TRBJ1-6 proteins, this CDR3 yields the full variable domain: DGGITQSPKYLFRKEGQNVTLSCEQNLNHDAMYWYRQDPGQGLRLIYYSQIVNDFQKGDIAEGYSVSREKKESFPLTVTSAQKNPTAFYLCASSLTVGQGHSPLNFGNGTRLTVT.